This T cell receptor beta chain derives from a study of blood T cell repertoires in COVID-19. Study context: The United States, Italy and Spain were the sources of the acute and convalescent COVID-19 samples. T cells, B-cell-depleted T cells, or PBMCs supplied cDNA or gDNA.

The CDR3 length is 13 residues. Per germline, CDR1 SGHTA and CDR2 FQGNSA. V lost 1 base and J lost 4, with 7 bases in between. Each participant's cohort was designated according to participant-reported clinical history. Study processing details: Using reference gene primer amplification, nucleated cell counts were estimated. Sequenced by immunoSEQ multiplex PCR; TCRdb stores in-frame clones only, minus some. V, J and clone size reflect that table, while D and trimming were determined from the DNA. The profile covers approximately 450,000 clones, with roughly nine tenths appearing a single time and over 1.5% taken by the ten largest.

The specimen sequenced was PBMCs or T cells enriched from blood (not recorded which). The clonotype was recovered from a woman aged 18-29 years with acute COVID-19. The chain combines TRBV7-2 with TRBJ1-2, with D uncertain. In DNA form, the CDR3 reads TGTGCCAGCAGCTTAGGCCTAGGCTATGGCTACACCTTC. Translated: CASSLGLGYGYTF.